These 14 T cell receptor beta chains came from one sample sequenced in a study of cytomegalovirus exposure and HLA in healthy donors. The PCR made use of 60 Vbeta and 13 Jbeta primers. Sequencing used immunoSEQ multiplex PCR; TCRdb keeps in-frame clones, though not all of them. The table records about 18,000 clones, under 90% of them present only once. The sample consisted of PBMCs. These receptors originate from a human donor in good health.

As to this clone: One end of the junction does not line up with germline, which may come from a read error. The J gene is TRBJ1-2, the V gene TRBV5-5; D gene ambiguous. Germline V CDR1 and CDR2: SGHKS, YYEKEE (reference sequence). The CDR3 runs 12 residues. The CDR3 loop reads CAGSSIVYGYTF. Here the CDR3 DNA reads TGTGCCGGCAGCTCGATAGTTTATGGCTACACCTTC.

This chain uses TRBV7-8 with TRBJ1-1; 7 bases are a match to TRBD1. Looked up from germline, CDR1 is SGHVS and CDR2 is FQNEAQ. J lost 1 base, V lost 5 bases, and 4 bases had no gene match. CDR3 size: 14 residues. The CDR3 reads CASSLRQGNTEAFF. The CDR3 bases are TGTGCCAGCAGCCTTCGACAGGGGAACACTGAAGCTTTCTTT.

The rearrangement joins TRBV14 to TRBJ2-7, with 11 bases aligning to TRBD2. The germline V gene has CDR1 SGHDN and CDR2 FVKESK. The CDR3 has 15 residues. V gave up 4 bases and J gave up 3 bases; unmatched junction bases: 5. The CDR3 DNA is TGTGCCAGCAGCCTCGGGACTAGCGGCTACTACGAGCAGTACTTC. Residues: CASSLGTSGYYEQYF.

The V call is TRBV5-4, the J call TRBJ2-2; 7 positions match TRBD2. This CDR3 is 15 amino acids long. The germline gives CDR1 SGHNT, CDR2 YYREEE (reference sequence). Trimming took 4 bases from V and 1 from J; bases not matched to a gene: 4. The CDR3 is CASSPGLLNTGELFF. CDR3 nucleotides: TGTGCCAGCAGCCCGGGACTACTGAACACCGGGGAGCTGTTTTTT. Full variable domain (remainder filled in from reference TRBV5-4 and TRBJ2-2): ETGVTQSPTHLIKTRGQQVTLRCSSQSGHNTVSWYQQALGQGPQFIFQYYREEENGRGNFPPRFSGLQFPNYSSELNVNALELDDSALYLCASSPGLLNTGELFFGEGSRLTVL.

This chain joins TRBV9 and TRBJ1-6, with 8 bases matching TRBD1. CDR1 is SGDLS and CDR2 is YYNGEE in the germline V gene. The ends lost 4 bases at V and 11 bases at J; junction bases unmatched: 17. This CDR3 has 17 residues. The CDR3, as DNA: TGTGCCAGCAGCACCACACCGGGACAGGCTTCAGGAGCACCCCTCCACTTT. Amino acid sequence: CASSTTPGQASGAPLHF.

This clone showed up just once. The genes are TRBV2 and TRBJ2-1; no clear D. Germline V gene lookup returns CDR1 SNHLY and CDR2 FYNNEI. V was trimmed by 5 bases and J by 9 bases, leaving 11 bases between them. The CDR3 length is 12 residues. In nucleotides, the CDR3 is TGTGCCAGCAGTTCTAGTGTAACTGAGCAGTTCTTC. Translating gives CASSSSVTEQFF. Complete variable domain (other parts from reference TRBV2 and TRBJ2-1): EPEVTQTPSHQVTQMGQEVILRCVPISNHLYFYWYRQILGQKVEFLVSFYNNEISEKSEIFDDQFSVERPDGSNFTLKIRSTKLEDSAMYFCASSSSVTEQFFGPGTRLTVL.

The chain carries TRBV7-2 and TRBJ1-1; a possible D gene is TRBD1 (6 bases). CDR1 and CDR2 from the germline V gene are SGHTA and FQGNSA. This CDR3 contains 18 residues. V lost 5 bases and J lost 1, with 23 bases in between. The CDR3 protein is CASSARTVPLETNTEAFF. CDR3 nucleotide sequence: TGTGCCAGCAGCGCCAGGACAGTCCCTTTGGAAACGAACACTGAAGCTTTCTTT.

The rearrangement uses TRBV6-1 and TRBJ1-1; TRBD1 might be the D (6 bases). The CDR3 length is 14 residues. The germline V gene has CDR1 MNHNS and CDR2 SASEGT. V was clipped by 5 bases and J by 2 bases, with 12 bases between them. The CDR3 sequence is CASSSRTANTEAFF. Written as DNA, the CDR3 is TGTGCCAGCAGTTCTAGGACAGCCAACACTGAAGCTTTCTTT.

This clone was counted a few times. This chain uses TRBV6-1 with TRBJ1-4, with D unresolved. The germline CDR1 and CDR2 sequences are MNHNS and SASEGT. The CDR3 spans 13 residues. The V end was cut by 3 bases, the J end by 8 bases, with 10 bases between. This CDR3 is CASSDRTGEKLFF. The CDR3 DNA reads TGTGCCAGCAGTGATAGGACTGGGGAAAAACTGTTTTTT.

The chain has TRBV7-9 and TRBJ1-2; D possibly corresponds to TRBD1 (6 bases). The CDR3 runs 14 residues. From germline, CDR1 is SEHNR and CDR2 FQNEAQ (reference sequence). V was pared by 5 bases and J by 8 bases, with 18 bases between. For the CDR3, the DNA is TGTGCCAGCAGCCCTGGTGGGGGGGCACGGGGCTACACCTTC. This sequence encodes CASSPGGGARGYTF.

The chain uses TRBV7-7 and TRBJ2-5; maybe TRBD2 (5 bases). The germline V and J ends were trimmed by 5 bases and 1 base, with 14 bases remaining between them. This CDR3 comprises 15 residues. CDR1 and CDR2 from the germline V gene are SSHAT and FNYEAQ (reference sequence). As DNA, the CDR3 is TGTGCCAGCAGCCCAAAGGGCGGGTCCCAAGAGACCCAGTACTTC. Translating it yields CASSPKGGSQETQYF.

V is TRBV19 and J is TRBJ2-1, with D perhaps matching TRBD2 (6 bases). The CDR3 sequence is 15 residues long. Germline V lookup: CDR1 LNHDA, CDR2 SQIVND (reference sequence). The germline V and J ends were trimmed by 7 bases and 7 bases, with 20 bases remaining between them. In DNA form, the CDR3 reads TGTGCCAGTATCGACGCCGGAGGGGCTTTTAATGAGCAGTTCTTC. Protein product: CASIDAGGAFNEQFF.

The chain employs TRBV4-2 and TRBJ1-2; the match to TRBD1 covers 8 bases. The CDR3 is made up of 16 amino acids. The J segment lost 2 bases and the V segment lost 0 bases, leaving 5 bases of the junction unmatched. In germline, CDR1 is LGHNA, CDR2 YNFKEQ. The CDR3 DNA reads TGTGCCAGCAGCCAAGATCCCTGGACAGGGAACTATGGCTACACCTTC. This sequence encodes CASSQDPWTGNYGYTF.

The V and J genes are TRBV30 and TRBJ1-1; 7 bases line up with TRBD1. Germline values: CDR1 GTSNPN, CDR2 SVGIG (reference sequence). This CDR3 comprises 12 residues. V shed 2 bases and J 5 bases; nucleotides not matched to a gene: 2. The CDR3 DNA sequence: TGTGCCTGGAGTAGACAGGGAACTGAAGCTTTCTTT. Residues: CAWSRQGTEAFF.